These 30 T cell receptor beta chains were all obtained from the same sample, sequenced in a study of OX40 agonist ivuxolimab in advanced cancers. Method: immunoSEQ multiplex PCR; TCRdb's copy keeps in-frame clones and lacks some. The sample holds fewer than 90,000 clones, around 90% seen once. Sequenced material: CD4+ or CD8+ T cells sorted from blood, taken in a trial of the OX40 agonist ivuxolimab. These receptors were taken from an adult with an advanced solid tumor such as melanoma, head and neck, liver or kidney cancer.

The V and J genes are TRBV5-1 and TRBJ2-7, with 9 bases identical to TRBD1. Germline V gene lookup returns CDR1 SGHRS and CDR2 YFSETQ. After removal of 3 bases from V and 2 bases from J, the junction contained 3 bases not matched to a gene. The CDR3 is 14 residues long. CDR3 residues: CASSSGQGTYEQYF. In DNA form, the CDR3 reads TGCGCCAGCAGCTCGGGACAGGGCACCTACGAGCAGTACTTC.

This clone was counted once. The chain has TRBV9 and TRBJ1-3; D is ambiguous. V shed 5 bases and J shed 0 bases, with 9 bases lying between them. The CDR3 totals 14 residues. The germline V gene encodes CDR1 SGDLS and CDR2 YYNGEE. This CDR3 is CASSGSYSGNTIYF. DNA of the CDR3: TGTGCCAGCAGTGGCAGCTACTCTGGAAACACCATATATTTT.

The J gene is TRBJ2-5, the V gene TRBV10-3, with unresolved D. Trimming took off 2 bases at V and 0 bases at J, with 7 bases between the two ends. Germline CDR1 ENHRY, CDR2 SYGVKD. The CDR3 extends over 14 amino acids. In DNA form, the CDR3 reads TGTGCCATCAGTGAGGGACGGCACCAAGAGACCCAGTACTTC. Amino acid sequence: CAISEGRHQETQYF.

The CDR3: CASSALAALAKNIQYF. In DNA form, the CDR3 reads TGTGCCAGCAGTGCGCTAGCGGCCCTAGCCAAAAACATTCAGTACTTC. The chain recombines TRBV2 with TRBJ2-4, with TRBD2 matching 7 bases. Trimming took 4 bases from V and 0 from J; bases not matched to a gene: 6. The CDR3 is made up of 16 amino acids. Germline V gives CDR1 SNHLY, CDR2 FYNNEI.

The CDR3 region has the DNA TGTGCCAGCTCACCAAGGGTCTCGGGCGGGGAGAGCTCCTACAATGAGCAGTTCTTC. Translated: CASSPRVSGGESSYNEQFF. This chain connects TRBV18 to TRBJ2-1; D is possibly TRBD2 (6 bases). V lost 2 bases, J lost 0 bases, and 20 bases lay in between. The CDR3 sequence is 19 residues long. CDR1 KGHSH and CDR2 LQKENI come from the germline V gene. Full variable domain (remainder filled in from reference TRBV18 and TRBJ2-1): NAGVMQNPRHLVRRRGQEARLRCSPMKGHSHVYWYRQLPEEGLKFMVYLQKENIIDESGMPKERFSAEFPKEGPSILRIQQVVRGDSAAYFCASSPRVSGGESSYNEQFFGPGTRLTVL.

The chain recombines TRBV28 with TRBJ1-3; the D is unclear. Germline-derived CDR1 and CDR2 are MDHEN and SYDVKM. The CDR3 has 14 residues. Trimming shortened V by 0 bases and J by 6 bases, and 9 bases separated the two germline ends. The CDR3 sequence: CASSLWDGKNTIYF. CDR3 nucleotide sequence: TGTGCCAGCAGTTTATGGGATGGGAAAAACACCATATATTTT. The full variable domain, completed using reference TRBV28 and TRBJ1-3, is DVKVTQSSRYLVKRTGEKVFLECVQDMDHENMFWYRQDPGLGLRLIYFSYDVKMKEKGDIPEGYSVSREKKERFSLILESASTNQTSMYLCASSLWDGKNTIYFGEGSWLTVV.

The CDR3 is CASSLGSPTGANVLTF. The CDR3 nucleotides are TGTGCCAGCAGCTTGGGTTCCCCCACTGGGGCCAACGTCCTGACTTTC. V gene TRBV7-6 combines with J gene TRBJ2-6; D is unresolved. The V end was cut by 3 bases, the J end by 2 bases, with 11 bases between. The CDR3 runs 16 residues. Germline V gives CDR1 SGHVS, CDR2 FNYEAQ.

This clone was recorded a few times. V usage is TRBV30 and J usage is TRBJ1-5; 7 bases line up with TRBD1. The trim removed 2 bases at V and 6 bases at J, leaving 4 bases unmatched. The CDR3 consists of 13 residues. Germline loops: CDR1 GTSNPN, CDR2 SVGIG (reference sequence). The CDR3 region has the DNA TGTGCCTGGAGTCCCAGGGGGGGTCAGCCCCAGCATTTT. Translating gives CAWSPRGGQPQHF.

The V and J genes are TRBV9 and TRBJ2-1; tentatively, D is TRBD2 (6 bases). The CDR3 sequence is 15 residues long. CDR1 SGDLS and CDR2 YYNGEE come from the germline V gene. V was clipped by 2 bases and J by 5 bases, with 14 bases between them. CDR3 DNA: TGTGCCAGCAGCGTGGGGACTTCCTCAGACAATGAGCAGTTCTTC. Amino acid sequence: CASSVGTSSDNEQFF.

This chain uses TRBV15 with TRBJ2-3; the D is unclear. Germline V CDR1 and CDR2: LNHNV, YYDKDF (reference sequence). Trimming pared 0 bases from V and 4 bases from J, leaving 11 bases between. The CDR3 length is 15 residues. In nucleotides, the CDR3 is TGTGCCACCAGCAGAGATGCCGGAGTTTCAGATACGCAGTATTTT. Amino acid sequence: CATSRDAGVSDTQYF.

The chain uses TRBV7-9 and TRBJ2-5, with TRBD1 matching 8 bases. The V segment lost 3 bases and the J segment 4 bases; nucleotides outside the gene matches: 7. From germline, CDR1 is SEHNR and CDR2 FQNEAQ (reference sequence). The CDR3 loop spans 15 amino acids. The CDR3 sequence: CASSFGQGARETQYF. The CDR3 bases are TGTGCCAGCAGCTTCGGGCAGGGGGCACGAGAGACCCAGTACTTC.

This rearrangement joins TRBV4-2 to TRBJ1-3; a possible D gene is TRBD1 (6 bases). Germline CDR1 is LGHNA and CDR2 is YNFKEQ. This CDR3 is built from 16 residues. The V end lost 0 bases, the J end lost 2 bases, and 11 bases lay between the germline ends. The CDR3 loop is CASSQDRSGAGNTIYF. In nucleotides, the CDR3 is TGTGCCAGCAGCCAAGATCGTTCAGGGGCTGGAAACACCATATATTTT.

The rearrangement uses TRBV21-1 and TRBJ1-1; the table's D call, TRBD1, was not checked against the DNA. TRBV21-1 is recorded as a pseudogene. The CDR3 consists of 15 residues. DNA for the CDR3: TGTGCCAGCTCCGGGACAGAGGGCTTGAACACTGAAGCTTTCTTT. Translation: CASSGTEGLNTEAFF.

This clone was observed a single time. V gene TRBV27 combines with J gene TRBJ2-5; 8 nucleotides line up with TRBD2. J was trimmed by 5 bases and V by 5 bases; bases with no gene match: 10. This CDR3 is 15 amino acids long. The germline V gene has CDR1 MNHEY and CDR2 SMNVEV (reference sequence). The CDR3 loop reads CASSSYGRAAETQYF. The DNA for the CDR3 is TGTGCCAGCAGTAGTTACGGGAGGGCCGCTGAGACCCAGTACTTC.

CDR3 DNA sequence: TGTGCCAGCAGCTTTTCTAGCGGACTCGCGAACACCGGGGAGCTGTTTTTT. This codes for CASSFSSGLANTGELFF. The chain employs TRBV11-1 and TRBJ2-2; 7 bases map to TRBD2. V lost 3 bases and J lost 0; bases outside the gene matches: 7. The CDR3 runs 17 residues. Per germline, CDR1 SGHAT and CDR2 FQDESV (reference sequence).

The chain combines TRBV7-2 with TRBJ2-5, with 9 positions matching TRBD1. The CDR3 covers 16 residues. Germline CDR1 SGHTA, CDR2 FQGNSA. Germline trimming cut 4 bases from V and 5 bases from J; bases unmatched to any gene: 11. In nucleotides, the CDR3 is TGTGCCAGCAGCTCACAGGGGGCCAATGGGAGGGAGACCCAGTACTTC. Amino acids: CASSSQGANGRETQYF.

This clone was detected once. The chain links TRBV5-4 to TRBJ2-5; D call uncertain. The V end was cut by 2 bases, the J end by 4 bases, with 12 bases between. This CDR3 region has 14 residues. Per the germline V gene, CDR1 is SGHNT and CDR2 is YYREEE (reference sequence). The DNA for the CDR3 is TGTGCCAGCAGCTTCCGACTTGGCGGAGAGACCCAGTACTTC. This codes for CASSFRLGGETQYF. Complete variable domain (other parts from reference TRBV5-4 and TRBJ2-5): ETGVTQSPTHLIKTRGQQVTLRCSSQSGHNTVSWYQQALGQGPQFIFQYYREEENGRGNFPPRFSGLQFPNYSSELNVNALELDDSALYLCASSFRLGGETQYFGPGTRLLVL.

The genes are TRBV7-8 and TRBJ1-4; D ambiguous. The germline V gene has CDR1 SGHVS and CDR2 FQNEAQ. The CDR3 runs 15 residues. V was trimmed by 5 bases and J by 8 bases, leaving 18 bases between them. The CDR3 protein is CASSPGLALGEKLFF. Here the CDR3 DNA reads TGTGCCAGCAGCCCGGGATTGGCCCTAGGGGAAAAACTGTTTTTT.

On this clone itself: In the same sample, other DNA sequences code for this CDR3. This chain uses TRBV4-2 with TRBJ1-5; D unresolved. This CDR3 comprises 14 residues. The V end was cut by 0 bases, the J end by 4 bases, with 7 bases between. Germline V CDR1 and CDR2: LGHNA, YNFKEQ. The CDR3 DNA reads as TGTGCCAGCAGCCAAGATCTGGGGAATCAGCCCCAGCATTTT. It yields the protein CASSQDLGNQPQHF.

The gene calls are TRBV5-4 and TRBJ2-5; weak D call: TRBD2 (7 bases). The CDR3 length is 14 residues. V shed 7 bases and J shed 3 bases, with 16 bases lying between them. CDR1 and CDR2 from the germline V gene are SGHNT and YYREEE (reference sequence). CDR3 loop: CASAWRGGEETQYF. CDR3 coding DNA: TGTGCCAGCGCTTGGAGGGGGGGAGAAGAGACCCAGTACTTC.

This clone was observed a single time. This chain uses TRBV18 with TRBJ2-3; D might be TRBD2 (5 bases). The germline V gene encodes CDR1 KGHSH and CDR2 LQKENI. The CDR3 is 15 amino acids. Trimming removed 3 bases at V and 0 bases at J, with 10 bases between. The CDR3 coding sequence is TGTGCCAGCTCACCGATACGCGGGAGCACAGATACGCAGTATTTT. It yields the protein CASSPIRGSTDTQYF.

CDR3 loop: CASSFSVRNTEAFF. CDR3 bases: TGTGCCAGCAGTTTTTCGGTCAGAAACACTGAAGCTTTCTTT. This chain joins TRBV27 and TRBJ1-1; D gene uncertain. Trimming left V 3 bases short and J 2 bases short, with 10 bases between. This CDR3 is 14 amino acids long. Germline CDR1 and CDR2: MNHEY and SMNVEV (reference sequence).

J is TRBJ1-1 and V is TRBV6-4, with D unresolved. The CDR3 totals 10 residues. V shed 4 bases and J shed 7 bases, with 4 bases lying between them. From germline, CDR1 is MRHNA and CDR2 SNTAGT. CDR3 sequence: CASSAVEAFF. The CDR3 DNA sequence: TGTGCCAGCAGTGCGGTTGAAGCTTTCTTT.

This sequence joins TRBV5-1 and TRBJ2-3, with a tentative D call TRBD1 (6 bases). Germline assignment: CDR1 SGHRS and CDR2 YFSETQ. V lost 5 bases to trimming and J lost 6 bases, with 19 bases between them. This CDR3 contains 15 residues. CDR3: CASSSRQASADTQYF. Here the CDR3 DNA reads TGCGCCAGCAGTTCCCGACAGGCCAGCGCGGATACGCAGTATTTT. The entire variable domain, with the rest obtained from reference TRBV5-1 and TRBJ2-3, is as follows: KAGVTQTPRYLIKTRGQQVTLSCSPISGHRSVSWYQQTPGQGLQFLFEYFSETQRNKGNFPGRFSGRQFSNSRSEMNVSTLELGDSALYLCASSSRQASADTQYFGPGTRLTVL.

The chain couples TRBV5-5 to TRBJ2-1; possible D gene TRBD2, 5 bases. V lost 7 bases and J 0 bases, leaving 14 bases between the germline ends. Germline CDR1 and CDR2: SGHKS and YYEKEE (reference sequence). The CDR3 has 15 amino acids. DNA of the CDR3: TGTGCCAGCGGTAGGACGGGGAGCTCCTACAATGAGCAGTTCTTC. Protein product: CASGRTGSSYNEQFF.

This clone was seen a handful of times. The rearrangement uses TRBV30 and TRBJ2-3, with D unclear. The CDR3 has 14 amino acids. V was shortened by 2 bases and J by 3 bases, with 12 bases between the two germline ends. Germline V gene lookup returns CDR1 GTSNPN and CDR2 SVGIG (reference sequence). The chain's CDR3 is CAWSRSVGTDTQYF. The CDR3 DNA follows: TGTGCCTGGAGTCGGAGCGTTGGTACAGATACGCAGTATTTT. Based on the CDR3 plus reference TRBV30 and TRBJ2-3, the full variable domain is SQTIHQWPATLVQPVGSPLSLECTVEGTSNPNLYWYRQAAGRGLQLLFYSVGIGQISSEVPQNLSASRPQDRQFILSSKKLLLSDSGFYLCAWSRSVGTDTQYFGPGTRLTVL.

Details on this clone: The junction does not match germline at one end; this may be a read error. In nucleotides, the CDR3 is TGTGCTAGCAGCTTAGGAAGCGGGAGGAGGGGAGATACGCAGTATTTT. It translates to CASSLGSGRRGDTQYF. The gene calls are TRBV7-7 and TRBJ2-3; TRBD2 aligns across 9 bases. The CDR3 spans 16 residues. Germline CDR1 SSHAT, CDR2 FNYEAQ (reference sequence).

The rearrangement uses TRBV6-5 and TRBJ2-2, with a possible D match to TRBD1 (7 bases). The CDR3 runs to 14 residues. Trimming shortened V by 6 bases and J by 6 bases, and 14 bases separated the two germline ends. Germline V gives CDR1 MNHEY, CDR2 SVGAGI. For the CDR3, the DNA is TGTGCCAGCAGCATTATCAGGGGGGCCGGGGAGCTGTTTTTT. It specifies CASSIIRGAGELFF.

The CDR3 bases are TGTGCCAGCAGCGGTCCTCAGACCTACGAGCAGTACTTC. Its protein product is CASSGPQTYEQYF. The J gene is TRBJ2-7, the V gene TRBV28; the D is unclear. Trimming took 6 bases from V and 2 from J, leaving 11 bases between them. CDR3 length equals 13 residues. The V gene's germline CDR1 is MDHEN and CDR2 SYDVKM.

This clone was observed a few times. The V gene is TRBV6-5, the J gene TRBJ2-7; no clear D gene. The CDR3 is 14 residues long. Per the germline V gene, CDR1 is MNHEY and CDR2 is SVGAGI. Trimming left V 10 bases short and J 2 bases short, with 18 bases between. This CDR3 reads CATAPGEIAYEQYF. The CDR3 DNA is TGTGCCACCGCCCCAGGCGAGATCGCCTACGAGCAGTACTTC.